Listed here are 14 T cell receptor beta chains from one sample, sequenced in a study of tumor-infiltrating lymphocytes in primary liver carcinoma. Unsorted bulk tissue of about 20-31 mg yielded co-extracted RNA and DNA. Starting material of about 450 ng total RNA yielded TCR beta cDNA via a constant-region primer. It was through three nested multiplex PCR rounds of slightly modified ARM-PCR that TCR beta libraries arose. The first two PCR rounds, nine to ten cycles each, used TRBV1-TRBV30 forward primers and a C-beta reverse primer. TCRdb re-called the multiplex PCR reads through MiXCR, storing one row per CDR3 protein. The sample includes 40,000 to 60,000 distinct CDR3 sequences, 55% to 75% of them seen just once. The specimen sequenced was liver tumor tissue from sampling region 5. Subset here: tumor region T5, tumor centre. The receptor source for this set is a man aged 40-50 years with primary liver carcinoma and hepatitis B virus infection.

This clonotype has only one observation. Possible read error: a much larger clone is one base away. The CDR3 end shows no conserved phenylalanine or tryptophan, and so a read error is likely. V is TRBV11-2 and J is TRBJ2-7, with TRBD2 identical over 9 bases. In germline, CDR1 is SGHAT, CDR2 FQNNGV. The CDR3 loop spans 15 amino acids. CDR3 in DNA: TGTGACGGCAGCTTAAGGATAGCGGGAGAACTCGAGCAGTACCTC. The encoded protein is CDGSLRIAGELEQYL.

This clonotype was recorded only once. This chain links TRBV6-5 with TRBJ2-7; D is uncertain. The CDR3 runs to 13 residues. Trimming stripped 7 bases from V and 1 base from J, with 11 bases between. CDR1 MNHEY and CDR2 SVGAGI come from the germline V gene. In nucleotides, the CDR3 is TGTGCCAGCACTCTCCAGTGGTCCTACGAGCAGTACTTC. Amino acids: CASTLQWSYEQYF.

To note about this clonotype: At one end the junction does not follow the germline gene, possibly because of a read error. The V call is TRBV6-5, the J call TRBJ2-1, with a tentative D call TRBD2 (6 bases). CDR3 size: 15 residues. In germline, CDR1 is MNHEY, CDR2 SVGAGI. The CDR3 bases are TGTGCCAGCGGTTACGGGAGCGTGAGCTATAATGAGCAGTTCTTC. This translates into CASGYGSVSYNEQFF.

The rearrangement links TRBV7-3 to TRBJ2-7; possible D gene TRBD2, 6 bases. Germline CDR1 is SGHTA and CDR2 is FQGTGA. Trimming took off 4 bases at V and 2 bases at J, with 15 bases between the two ends. The CDR3 covers 15 residues. The CDR3 sequence: CASSYFRDLAYEQYF. The CDR3 region has the DNA TGTGCCAGCAGCTACTTCCGGGACTTGGCCTACGAGCAGTACTTC.

The V call is TRBV11-2, the J call TRBJ2-7, with D unclear. The CDR3 runs 14 residues. CDR1 SGHAT and CDR2 FQNNGV come from the germline V gene. In DNA form, the CDR3 reads TGTGGTAGCAGCTTAACTGACACTGCCCACGAGCAGTACTTC. Its protein is CGSSLTDTAHEQYF.

In the case of this clonotype: Since a much larger clone is just one base distant, this may be a read error. The chain links TRBV18 to TRBJ2-3; 10 positions match TRBD1. Germline CDR1 reads KGHSH; CDR2 reads LQKENI. This CDR3 spans 16 amino acids. Here the CDR3 reads CVSSHRQGASTDTQYF. CDR3 bases: TGTGTCAGCTCACACCGACAGGGGGCAAGCACAGATACGCAGTATTTT.

The gene calls are TRBV5-1 and TRBJ2-7; no firm D call. V lost 1 base and J 3 bases, leaving 14 bases between the germline ends. CDR1 is SGHRS and CDR2 is YFSETQ in the germline V gene. The CDR3 totals 15 residues. CDR3 bases: TGCGCCAGCAGCTTGCGGTCCGACAATGTCTACGAGCAGTACTTC. Encoded protein: CASSLRSDNVYEQYF.

Comment on this clonotype: The junction departs from the called germline gene at one end, perhaps through a read error. The chain combines TRBV6-5 with TRBJ2-3, with TRBD2 matching 10 bases. Germline V gives CDR1 MNHEY, CDR2 SVGAGI. This CDR3 region has 15 residues. This CDR3 reads CASSSPAGGPDTQYF. CDR3 nucleotides: TGTGCCAGTAGTTCCCCAGCGGGAGGGCCAGATACGCAGTATTTT.

The chain uses TRBV2 and TRBJ1-5, with D perhaps TRBD1 (5 bases). From germline, CDR1 is SNHLY and CDR2 FYNNEI. The length of the CDR3 is 13 residues. V was clipped by 3 bases and J by 6 bases, with 9 bases between them. The CDR3 coding sequence is TGTGCCAGCAGTGAGTACGGGGGTCAGCCCCAGCATTTT. Its translation: CASSEYGGQPQHF.

The chain recombines TRBV6-6 with TRBJ2-7; D might be TRBD1 or TRBD2, each matching 5 bases. Trimming stripped 11 bases from V and 3 bases from J, with 20 bases between. In germline, CDR1 is MNHNY, CDR2 SVGAGI (reference sequence). The CDR3 covers 14 residues. DNA for the CDR3: TGTGCCGCCTGGGGACGGCAGCATTTCTACGAGCAGTACTTC. Its protein is CAAWGRQHFYEQYF.

Regarding this clonotype: Likely a read error: the CDR3 ends without its conserved phenylalanine or tryptophan. This sequence joins TRBV4-1 and TRBJ2-7; tentatively, D is TRBD1 (6 bases). CDR1 is MGHRA and CDR2 is YSYEKL in the germline V gene. This CDR3 is built from 14 residues. In DNA form, the CDR3 reads TGCGCCAGCAGCCAAGGGACAGTGAGCTACGAACAGTACTCC. This encodes CASSQGTVSYEQYS.

As for this clonotype: A junction boundary mismatches the germline segment, possibly from a read error. The chain links TRBV7-9 to TRBJ2-7; 7 bases agree with TRBD2. Germline assignment: CDR1 SEHNR and CDR2 FQNEAQ (reference sequence). The CDR3 sequence is 16 residues long. CDR3 residues: CVSSLGLAASTYEQYF. CDR3 sequence (DNA): TGCGTCAGCAGCTTAGGGCTAGCGGCCTCCACCTACGAGCAGTACTTC.

V is TRBV6-5 and J is TRBJ2-7; 9 nucleotides agree with TRBD1. Germline V gene lookup returns CDR1 MNHEY and CDR2 SVGAGI. This CDR3 is 13 amino acids long. CDR3 DNA: TGTATCAGCAGCCAGGACAGGGGCTACGAGCAGTACTTC. Amino acid sequence: CISSQDRGYEQYF.

This clonotype was seen at least ten times. The V call is TRBV6-1, the J call TRBJ1-5, with a possible D match to TRBD1 (6 bases). The V gene's germline CDR1 is MNHNS and CDR2 SASEGT. V gave up 0 bases and J gave up 2 bases, with 17 bases separating them. The CDR3 has 18 residues. In DNA form, the CDR3 reads TGTGCCAGCAGTGAAGCCCAGTCACGGGGGGCGCGCAATCAGCCCCAGCATTTT. Translated: CASSEAQSRGARNQPQHF.